This T cell receptor (beta chain) is drawn from a study of blood T cells in healthy people across ages. Overall study: Using template switching, researchers captured about one barcoded beta molecule for each two T cells.

Alongside a J-beta primer mix, a sample-barcoded 5' primer served in a second PCR lasting roughly 7 to 12 cycles. A tag from a template-switch adaptor with 12 random nucleotides marked each cDNA molecule. TCRdb re-called the 5' RACE reads through MiXCR, storing one row per CDR3 protein. The table has roughly 1.5 million distinct CDR3 sequences, approximately 42% seen once. A few counts support this clonotype. Its antigen is undetermined. General observations from the study: The recorded TCR beta diversity per million T cells decreased in a roughly linear manner with age. Strong correlation was found linking TCR beta diversity to naive T cell percentage.

The junction had 5 bases not matched to a gene; V was cut back by 5 bases and J by 2 bases. Germline V gene data show CDR1 as DFQATT and CDR2 as SNEGSKA (reference sequence). The CDR3 contains 14 residues. The chain recombines TRBV20-1 with TRBJ2-1, with 8 bases fitting TRBD2. The receptor was isolated from a woman younger than 35 in good health. Sample: blood. The CDR3 protein is CSAWRGVTYNEQFF. CDR3 nucleotide sequence: TGCAGTGCTTGGCGGGGGGTAACCTACAATGAGCAGTTCTTC.